These T cell receptor beta chains were read from a single sample in a study of shared clonotypes between healthy human individuals. Clones were read by immunoSEQ multiplex PCR, and TCRdb kept only the in-frame ones, dropping some. Found here are millions of clones, approximately 90% of them singletons; the top ten hold around 0.14%. Sequences were obtained from naive CD4+ T cells sorted from blood. The receptors were sampled from a man aged 18 to 29 in good health. The CDR3 runs from the conserved cysteine through the conserved F or W.

>TRBV5-1|TRBJ2-7|14
CASSLGVLNGEQYF
>TRBV7-2|TRBJ2-1|15
CASSLVSGPGHEQFF
>TRBV9|TRBJ2-5|16
CASSRSGNGAQETQYF
>TRBV13|TRBJ2-3|19
CASSSGLAGLFSSTDTQYF
>TRBV4-1|TRBJ2-7|16
CASSLNPKRRTYEQYF
>TRBV7-7|TRBJ2-5|13
CASSLGEAETQYF
>TRBV5-1|TRBJ2-2|12
CASSLGPGELFF
>TRBV7-3|TRBJ1-6|14
CASSSGQYNSPLHF
>TRBV6-1|TRBJ1-1|13
CASSVGLNTEAFF
>TRBV7-6|TRBJ1-3|15
CASSLEPSFGNTIYF
>TRBV10-3|TRBJ2-7|15
CAISESRGYSYEQYF
>TRBV2|TRBJ2-1|11
CASTRTNEQFF
>TRBV11-2|TRBJ2-5|15
CASSYGQSLQETQYF
>TRBV18|TRBJ2-4|15
CASSPTGGGKNIQYF
>TRBV7-9|TRBJ2-5|15
CASSLVKGGQETQYF
>TRBV19|TRBJ1-2|15
CASSPQPGQGYGYTF
>TRBV19|TRBJ2-3|13
CASSSQGADRQYF
>TRBV4-3|TRBJ2-7|15
CASSQVRREGYEQYF
>TRBV19|TRBJ2-5|13
CASGSGTSGTQYF
>TRBV9|TRBJ1-2|12
CASSVQGYGYTF
>TRBV7-6|TRBJ2-5|13
CASSRDRGETQYF
>TRBV30|TRBJ2-7|15
CAWSVPRLLTYEQYF
>TRBV6-1|TRBJ1-5|14
CASSEWGGRQPQHF
>TRBV5-6|TRBJ1-5|13
CASSLIQGGPQHF
>TRBV5-6|TRBJ2-7|14
CASSSGKGLYEQYF
>TRBV5-1|TRBJ2-3|15
CASSLTSGNADTQYF
>TRBV10-1|TRBJ2-2|14
CASSVAGATGELFF
>TRBV5-1|TRBJ1-5|15
CASSSTGGYNQPQHF
>TRBV28|TRBJ2-1|13
CASSKGTGDEQFF
>TRBV7-9|TRBJ1-4|14
CASGTTNTNEKLFF
>TRBV5-1|TRBJ1-1|14
CASSLAPGNTEAFF
>TRBV5-1|TRBJ1-1|15
CASSLSPQVNTEAFF
>TRBV19|TRBJ1-5|15
CASRTGGKSNQPQHF
>TRBV14|TRBJ1-5|17
CASMRMGRRWLNQPQHF
>TRBV5-1|TRBJ2-6|19
CASRVGAFQGASGANVLTF
>TRBV5-1|TRBJ2-2|15
CASSFEGRNTGELFF
>TRBV7-2|TRBJ2-5|13
CASSALRGETQYF
>TRBV19|TRBJ1-2|13
CASNDRETDGYTF
>TRBV15|-|17
CATSRDPGQDVTYEQYF
>TRBV18|TRBJ1-1|20
CASSPGVWVLGADTQGEAFF
>TRBV5-1|TRBJ2-7|13
CASSLQGSYEQYF
>TRBV6-5|TRBJ2-6|15
CASSYQAPGANVLTF
>TRBV5-6|TRBJ2-7|14
CASSLLAGSYEQYF
>TRBV7-2|TRBJ2-7|16
CASSDLLLAGLYEQYF
>TRBV18|TRBJ2-3|17
CASSPQKGLVRGDTQYF
>TRBV27|TRBJ1-4|14
CASSFGGAGEKLFF
>TRBV2|TRBJ2-7|15
CASSRTSGSSYEQYF
>TRBV5-1|TRBJ2-6|17
CASSPGPLNSGANVLTF
>TRBV5-1|TRBJ1-2|17
CASTPSYGAGTNYGYTF
>TRBV5-6|TRBJ1-4|13
CASQYGPIEKLFF
>TRBV18|TRBJ1-5|15
CASSPPGTGIQPQHF
>TRBV7-3|TRBJ2-7|17
CASSLRSKGKDTYEQYF
>TRBV28|TRBJ2-3|17
CASSLDWRGPSTDTQYF
>TRBV5-1|TRBJ1-3|15
CASSLGSVSGNTIYF
>TRBV10-1|TRBJ1-2|15
CASSPDRASVRGYTF
>TRBV4-1|TRBJ2-3|13
CASSLGFLDTQYF
>TRBV7-8|TRBJ2-6|16
CASSLPRGAGANVLTF